Following are 31 T cell receptor beta chains from one sample sequenced in a study of spatial heterogeneity in lung cancer (dated by TCRdb to about 2019). Library generation was performed with 5' RACE. This sample was sequenced with a NextSeq 500. The public reads were quality trimmed at Q25 with fastp and then assembled into clones with MiXCR by TCRdb, keeping productive beta chains. Each entry is one CDR3 protein sequence, shown with its most common DNA and genes. The sample includes some 97,000 distinct CDR3 sequences, with around 4.3% observed a single time. Less than 25% of the sample is in the top ten clones. These receptors lack a known antigen. The time point tag for this specimen amounts to: sample taken at primary tumor resection. What the study reported, not specific to this receptor: A correlation was observed between the number of expanded intratumoral alpha and beta TCRs and the tumor nonsynonymous mutation count.

The sample was lung tumor tissue, taken at surgery. These receptors were taken from a male donor with early-stage non-small cell lung cancer.

This clonotype was found many times. This chain links TRBV7-8 with TRBJ1-5, with 8 bases that match TRBD1. This CDR3 spans 15 amino acids. Germline CDR1 SGHVS, CDR2 FQNEAQ. Losses at the gene ends were 1 base for V and 5 bases for J; bases not matched to a gene: 4. The CDR3 here is CASSLGQGRYQPQHF. The CDR3, as DNA: TGTGCCAGCAGCTTAGGACAGGGGCGTTATCAGCCCCAGCATTTT.

This clonotype was counted only a few times. The chain uses TRBV4-1 and TRBJ2-3; TRBD1 matches 9 bases. The CDR3 is 17 amino acids. In germline, CDR1 is MGHRA, CDR2 YSYEKL. J gave up 2 bases and V 0 bases, and 6 bases lay outside the gene matches. CDR3 protein: CASSQDYRGPYTDTQYF. The DNA for the CDR3 is TGCGCCAGCAGCCAAGATTACAGGGGGCCGTACACAGATACGCAGTATTTT.

This clonotype occurred many times. V is TRBV3-1 and J is TRBJ1-5; D ambiguous. The ends were cut back, 0 bases at V and 0 bases at J, with 6 bases in the middle. The CDR3 is 15 amino acids. CDR1 and CDR2 from the germline V gene are LGHDT and YNNKEL (reference sequence). CDR3 nucleotide sequence: TGTGCCAGCAGCCAAGACAGAAATAGCAATCAGCCCCAGCATTTT. It is translated as CASSQDRNSNQPQHF.

This clonotype was seen ten or more times. The chain combines TRBV7-9 with TRBJ2-4; no definite D call. The CDR3 runs to 12 residues. Trimming pared 1 base from V and 9 bases from J, leaving 7 bases between. Germline lookup yields CDR1 SEHNR and CDR2 FQNEAQ (reference sequence). The CDR3 nucleotides read TGTGCCAGCAGCTTAGACGGGCTCATTCAGTACTTC. Translating gives CASSLDGLIQYF.

In its sample, this clonotype was seen many times. The rearrangement joins TRBV7-2 to TRBJ1-5; a weak D match, TRBD1 (6 bases). V was trimmed by 1 base and J by 2 bases, leaving 9 bases between them. The CDR3 consists of 15 residues. CDR1 and CDR2 from the germline V gene are SGHTA and FQGNSA. CDR3 coding DNA: TGTGCCAGCAGCTTAGTCAGGGGTGGCAATCAGCCCCAGCATTTT. Translating gives CASSLVRGGNQPQHF.

This clonotype was counted ten times or more. This chain connects TRBV12-3 or TRBV12-4 to TRBJ2-3; D unclear. This CDR3 comprises 12 residues. Deletions cut 6 bases from V and 6 bases from J, with 10 bases between. The CDR3 reads CASSQLGDTQYF. Written as DNA, the CDR3 is TGTGCCAGCAGCCAACTCGGGGATACGCAGTATTTT.

The genes are TRBV7-2 and TRBJ1-1; D gene uncertain. CDR1 is SGHTA and CDR2 is FQGNSA in the germline V gene. The CDR3 has 13 residues. Trimming cost V 4 bases and J 6 bases, with 12 bases left between them. This CDR3 reads CASSSRRGSEAFF. Written as DNA, the CDR3 is TGTGCCAGCAGCTCCCGCCGTGGCTCTGAAGCTTTCTTT.

This clonotype was counted at least ten times. The chain joins TRBV10-3 to TRBJ2-3; weak D call: TRBD1 (6 bases). CDR1 and CDR2 from the germline V gene are ENHRY and SYGVKD. The CDR3 sequence is 12 residues long. Trimming cost V 8 bases and J 5 bases, with 11 bases left between them. DNA for the CDR3: TGTGCCATCGGGGGCGTGGTAGATACGCAGTATTTT. As protein: CAIGGVVDTQYF.

Many counts were recorded for this clonotype. This chain's CDR3 is CASRSTGTGNTIYF. The CDR3 region has the DNA TGTGCCAGCAGGTCAACAGGGACTGGAAACACCATATATTTT. This chain links TRBV12-3 or TRBV12-4 with TRBJ1-3; D may be TRBD1 (6 bases). Deletions cut 6 bases from V and 2 bases from J, with 11 bases between. The CDR3 contains 14 residues.

This clonotype was recorded at least ten times. The V call is TRBV2, the J call TRBJ1-2; no definite D call. There are 13 residues in the CDR3. V was cut by 2 bases and J by 3 bases, with 7 bases left in between. Looked up from germline, CDR1 is SNHLY and CDR2 is FYNNEI. This CDR3 is CASSELRDYGYTF. As DNA, the CDR3 is TGTGCCAGCAGTGAACTTCGCGACTATGGCTACACCTTC.

This clonotype was seen many times. The rearrangement uses TRBV6-6 and TRBJ2-7; D unresolved. With 2 bases removed from V and 7 bases from J, the gap between germline ends came to 9 bases. CDR1 and CDR2 (germline): MNHNY, SVGAGI (reference sequence). There are 12 residues in the CDR3. Written as DNA, the CDR3 is TGTGCCAGCAGTTACCCCTTGGGGGAGCAGTACTTC. Residues: CASSYPLGEQYF.

This clonotype has a count of ten or more. J is TRBJ1-2 and V is TRBV5-1; 11 positions match TRBD1. Germline V gene lookup returns CDR1 SGHRS and CDR2 YFSETQ. V lost 5 bases and J lost 4; bases outside the gene matches: 10. This CDR3 spans 16 amino acids. CDR3 in amino acids: CASRTGTGGQFYGYTF. The CDR3 DNA reads as TGCGCCAGCAGAACCGGGACAGGGGGACAATTCTATGGCTACACCTTC.

This clonotype was counted only a few times. The rearrangement links TRBV18 to TRBJ2-2; no reliable D call. Between the trimmed V and J ends, which lost 3 bases and 3 bases, there was a span of 14 bases. CDR1 is KGHSH and CDR2 is LQKENI in the germline V gene. This CDR3 comprises 16 residues. The DNA of the CDR3 is TGTGCCAGCTCACCGTTTCTCCCAGTGGACACCGGGGAGCTGTTTTTT. This gives the protein CASSPFLPVDTGELFF.

Ten or more counts support this clonotype. CDR3 coding DNA: TGCAGTGCTAGAGTGGCCGGACAGAGGGTTGGTGGCTACACCTTC. It codes for CSARVAGQRVGGYTF. This chain uses TRBV20-1 with TRBJ1-2; TRBD1 might be the D (6 bases). Deletions cut 1 base from V and 7 bases from J, with 19 bases between. The germline CDR1 and CDR2 sequences are DFQATT and SNEGSKA (reference sequence). The CDR3 is 15 residues long.

In this sample, this clonotype turned up many times. The rearrangement joins TRBV27 to TRBJ2-1, with D possibly matching TRBD2 (6 bases). Trimming left V 5 bases short and J 3 bases short, with 14 bases between. This CDR3 spans 15 amino acids. CDR1 and CDR2 from the germline V gene are MNHEY and SMNVEV (reference sequence). As DNA, the CDR3 is TGTGCCAGCAGTCCGGGGACTCGAAGCTACAATGAGCAGTTCTTC. The encoded protein is CASSPGTRSYNEQFF.

The table lists this clonotype with many counts. The chain carries TRBV28 and TRBJ2-6, with TRBD1 as a possible D gene (7 bases). Looked up from germline, CDR1 is MDHEN and CDR2 is SYDVKM. The CDR3 is 16 residues long. The V end was cut by 4 bases, the J end by 8 bases, with 18 bases between. The CDR3 DNA sequence: TGTGCCAGCAGTTGGATGACAGGGAGGTCGACCAACGTCCTGACTTTC. Amino acids: CASSWMTGRSTNVLTF. The full variable domain, its missing parts supplied by reference TRBV28 and TRBJ2-6, is DVKVTQSSRYLVKRTGEKVFLECVQDMDHENMFWYRQDPGLGLRLIYFSYDVKMKEKGDIPEGYSVSREKKERFSLILESASTNQTSMYLCASSWMTGRSTNVLTFGAGSRLTVL.

This chain uses TRBV10-3 with TRBJ2-5; 10 bases line up with TRBD1. Germline V gene lookup returns CDR1 ENHRY and CDR2 SYGVKD. The V segment lost 9 bases and the J segment 4 bases; nucleotides outside the gene matches: 8. CDR3 length equals 14 residues. CDR3 region: CAISRTGGGETQYF. The DNA for the CDR3 is TGTGCCATTTCCCGGACAGGGGGAGGAGAGACCCAGTACTTC.

The table lists this clonotype with many counts. This chain connects TRBV28 to TRBJ2-7, with D maybe TRBD1 (5 bases). Germline V lookup: CDR1 MDHEN, CDR2 SYDVKM. The CDR3 length is 13 residues. The V gene lost 3 bases and the J gene lost 5 bases, with 11 bases spanning the gap. The CDR3 region has the DNA TGTGCCAGCAGTTTGGGCAGGGCGCACGAGCAGTACTTC. Translated: CASSLGRAHEQYF.

This clonotype was seen many times. This rearrangement joins TRBV15 to TRBJ1-3; D not certain. Per the germline V gene, CDR1 is LNHNV and CDR2 is YYDKDF (reference sequence). V was pared by 0 bases and J by 0 bases, with 6 bases between. This CDR3 comprises 15 residues. The CDR3 is CATSRDKVSGNTIYF. DNA for the CDR3: TGTGCCACCAGCAGAGATAAAGTCTCTGGAAACACCATATATTTT.

In this sample, this clonotype turned up many times. The chain is built from TRBV6-1 and TRBJ2-3; 9 bases map to TRBD2. This CDR3 contains 15 residues. Germline-derived CDR1 and CDR2 are MNHNS and SASEGT. Germline trimming cut 2 bases from V and 8 bases from J; bases unmatched to any gene: 8. CDR3 residues: CASSENGSGGGTQYF. CDR3 in DNA: TGTGCCAGCAGTGAAAACGGTAGCGGGGGTGGTACGCAGTATTTT.

This clonotype was seen at least ten times. The chain uses TRBV12-3 or TRBV12-4 and TRBJ2-3, with D tentatively TRBD2 (5 bases). Trimming took 1 base from V and 5 from J, leaving 13 bases between them. The CDR3 covers 15 residues. CDR3: CASSLEARAGDTQYF. The DNA for the CDR3 is TGTGCCAGCAGTTTAGAAGCGAGGGCTGGAGATACGCAGTATTTT.

There are many counts of this clonotype. V is TRBV5-1 and J is TRBJ2-7; D unclear. The CDR3 extends over 16 amino acids. CDR1 is SGHRS and CDR2 is YFSETQ in the germline V gene. V gave up 3 bases and J gave up 0 bases, with 16 bases separating them. The CDR3 sequence: CASSSGSSTLSYEQYF. The DNA of the CDR3 is TGCGCCAGCAGCTCCGGCAGCTCTACCCTCTCCTACGAGCAGTACTTC.

This clonotype has at least ten counts. The V and J genes are TRBV3-1 and TRBJ2-3; D not resolved. The CDR3 runs 15 residues. The V gene lost 3 bases and the J gene lost 0 bases, with 10 bases spanning the gap. The germline V gene has CDR1 LGHDT and CDR2 YNNKEL (reference sequence). In DNA, the CDR3 is TGTGCCAGCAGCCACCTTGCGGCAAGCACAGATACGCAGTATTTT. Its protein is CASSHLAASTDTQYF.

Ten or more counts support this clonotype. This rearrangement joins TRBV28 to TRBJ2-3, with no clear D. V was cut by 3 bases and J by 5 bases, with 6 bases left in between. Germline V gene lookup returns CDR1 MDHEN and CDR2 SYDVKM. The CDR3 is 12 residues long. The CDR3 DNA sequence: TGTGCCAGCAGTTTGTCGGGAGATACGCAGTATTTT. It is translated as CASSLSGDTQYF.

Many counts were recorded for this clonotype. The chain employs TRBV4-2 and TRBJ2-7, with 7 bases lining up with TRBD1. The V gene's germline CDR1 is LGHNA and CDR2 YNFKEQ. J gave up 0 bases and V 5 bases, and 4 bases lay outside the gene matches. This CDR3 has 14 residues. The CDR3 nucleotides read TGTGCCAGCAGCTACGGACAGGACTCCTACGAGCAGTACTTC. It encodes CASSYGQDSYEQYF.

This clonotype was detected only a few times. The chain carries TRBV5-1 and TRBJ2-1, with unresolved D. Trimming took 5 bases from V and 7 from J, leaving 13 bases between them. Germline CDR1 SGHRS, CDR2 YFSETQ. The CDR3 spans 13 residues. In DNA form, the CDR3 reads TGCGCCAGCAGTCTTTTCCCCGGAAATGAGCAGTTCTTC. Residues: CASSLFPGNEQFF.

This clonotype was seen ten or more times. V gene TRBV18 combines with J gene TRBJ1-6, with a weak D call TRBD1 (6 bases). The V end was cut by 0 bases, the J end by 8 bases, with 17 bases between. The CDR3 totals 17 residues. Germline V gene sequence: CDR1 KGHSH, CDR2 LQKENI. The CDR3 here is CASSPPSRGRGDSPLHF. CDR3 bases: TGTGCCAGCTCACCACCGTCTCGGGGGCGCGGGGATTCACCCCTCCACTTT.

This clonotype has ten or more counts. The chain joins TRBV27 to TRBJ2-1; 9 bases align to TRBD2. With 4 bases clipped from V and 5 bases from J, the junction kept 6 bases outside the gene matches. The CDR3 has 15 residues. CDR1 is MNHEY, CDR2 SMNVEV, per germline (reference sequence). DNA for the CDR3: TGTGCCAGCAGTTGGGCGGGAGGGGGAAACAATGAGCAGTTCTTC. Translated: CASSWAGGGNNEQFF.

This clonotype occurred many times. The DNA for the CDR3 is TGCAGCGTACAGGACATGGGTCGCGAGCAGTACTTC. Amino acid sequence: CSVQDMGREQYF. The genes are TRBV29-1 and TRBJ2-7; possible D gene TRBD1, 5 bases. Germline CDR1 SQVTM, CDR2 ANQGSEA. Trimming cost V 6 bases and J 6 bases, with 15 bases left between them. The length of the CDR3 is 12 residues.

In this sample, this clonotype turned up a few times. The chain couples TRBV4-1 to TRBJ1-4; 9 positions agree with TRBD1. Germline values: CDR1 MGHRA, CDR2 YSYEKL. This CDR3 region has 17 residues. V shed 5 bases, J shed 7 bases, and the junction held 14 bases outside the gene matches. In DNA form, the CDR3 reads TGCGCCAGCAGCAACCGGGACAGGGTTATCTCCGGTGAAAAACTGTTTTTT. This translates into CASSNRDRVISGEKLFF.

Ten or more counts support this clonotype. J is TRBJ2-5 and V is TRBV4-2; D uncertain. The CDR3 length is 15 residues. With 0 bases removed from V and 5 bases from J, the gap between germline ends came to 13 bases. CDR1 is LGHNA, CDR2 YNFKEQ, per germline. The DNA of the CDR3 is TGTGCCAGCAGCCAAGAGGGTTACACCTCCGAGACCCAGTACTTC. It is translated as CASSQEGYTSETQYF.